The 20 T cell receptor beta chains below come from one sample, sequenced in a study of cytomegalovirus exposure and HLA in healthy donors. A multiplex PCR was run with 60 Vbeta primers and 13 Jbeta primers. Clones were read by immunoSEQ multiplex PCR, and TCRdb kept only the in-frame ones, dropping some. The table shows 80,000 or so clones, with around 10% occurring only once. Sample: PBMCs. Every receptor here comes from a man in his sixties in good health and CMV-seropositive.

The gene calls are TRBV11-2 and TRBJ1-1, with TRBD1 as a possible D gene (6 bases). Germline lookup yields CDR1 SGHAT and CDR2 FQNNGV. Trimming took off 5 bases at V and 2 bases at J, with 15 bases between the two ends. This CDR3 comprises 15 residues. CDR3 DNA sequence: TGTGCCAGCAGCATTCTCAGGACAGTTAACACTGAAGCTTTCTTT. Translated, it gives CASSILRTVNTEAFF. The full variable domain, with the rest looked up from reference TRBV11-2 and TRBJ1-1, is EAGVAQSPRYKIIEKRQSVAFWCNPISGHATLYWYQQILGQGPKLLIQFQNNGVVDDSQLPKDRFSAERLKGVDSTLKIQPAKLEDSAVYLCASSILRTVNTEAFFGQGTRLTVV.

The V and J genes are TRBV5-1 and TRBJ1-2; tentative D call: TRBD1 (5 bases). The V end was cut by 2 bases, the J end by 8 bases, with 13 bases between. The germline CDR1 and CDR2 sequences are SGHRS and YFSETQ. This CDR3 region has 13 residues. CDR3 loop: CASSLTTVEGYTF. The CDR3 DNA follows: TGCGCCAGCAGCTTAACGACAGTTGAGGGCTACACCTTC.

This clone has more than one count but fewer than ten. V is TRBV5-1 and J is TRBJ1-1, with no clear D. The germline V gene has CDR1 SGHRS and CDR2 YFSETQ. The CDR3 extends over 14 amino acids. V was cut by 4 bases and J by 7 bases, with 17 bases left in between. The CDR3 spells CASSPRTSSGEAFF. The CDR3 DNA is TGCGCCAGCAGCCCGCGCACTAGCTCGGGTGAAGCTTTCTTT.

This clone was seen a handful of times. The chain is built from TRBV15 and TRBJ2-1, with 7 positions matching TRBD2. In germline, CDR1 is LNHNV, CDR2 YYDKDF (reference sequence). Germline trimming cut 1 base from V and 8 bases from J; bases unmatched to any gene: 8. The CDR3 has 15 amino acids. The CDR3 DNA is TGTGCCACCAGCAGAGGAGCAGCGGGGTCTGATGAGCAGTTCTTC. Protein product: CATSRGAAGSDEQFF. Full variable domain (missing parts from reference TRBV15 and TRBJ2-1): DAMVIQNPRYQVTQFGKPVTLSCSQTLNHNVMYWYQQKSSQAPKLLFHYYDKDFNNEADTPDNFQSRRPNTSFCFLDIRSPGLGDTAMYLCATSRGAAGSDEQFFGPGTRLTVL.

This rearrangement joins TRBV9 to TRBJ2-2; TRBD2 might be the D (6 bases). This CDR3 is 16 amino acids long. Trimming removed 6 bases at V and 2 bases at J, with 17 bases between. Germline V gene data show CDR1 as SGDLS and CDR2 as YYNGEE. The CDR3 is CASTSRDFANTGELFF. For the CDR3, the DNA is TGTGCCAGCACCTCCCGGGACTTTGCTAACACCGGGGAGCTGTTTTTT.

This clone was observed a handful of times. J is TRBJ1-1 and V is TRBV9; no firm D call. The ends were cut back, 0 bases at V and 1 base at J, with 7 bases in the middle. This CDR3 has 14 residues. The germline V gene has CDR1 SGDLS and CDR2 YYNGEE. The CDR3 DNA sequence: TGTGCCAGCAGCGTAGTCAGCGCGAACACTGAAGCTTTCTTT. Protein sequence: CASSVVSANTEAFF.

This clone was counted only a few times. The chain combines TRBV11-2 with TRBJ2-3, with 9 nucleotides matching TRBD2. The CDR3 is 15 amino acids. Trimming at V came to 8 bases and at J to 6 bases, leaving 12 bases not matched to a gene. The germline V gene has CDR1 SGHAT and CDR2 FQNNGV. The CDR3 sequence is CASSSWAGGPDTQYF. For the CDR3, the DNA is TGTGCCAGCTCCTCGTGGGCGGGGGGGCCCGATACGCAGTATTTT.

The chain uses TRBV9 and TRBJ1-5, with 10 bases identical to TRBD1. Germline values: CDR1 SGDLS, CDR2 YYNGEE. The CDR3 runs to 16 residues. Trimming cost V 2 bases and J 6 bases; bases outside gene matches: 8. CDR3 in DNA: TGTGCCAGCAGCGTGGGGGACAGGGGAATAGGTCAGCCCCAGCATTTT. Its translation: CASSVGDRGIGQPQHF.

The chain has TRBV28 and TRBJ1-1; weak D call: TRBD1 (5 bases). The CDR3 runs 15 residues. Germline assignment: CDR1 MDHEN and CDR2 SYDVKM. V was trimmed by 6 bases and J by 0 bases, leaving 14 bases between them. The CDR3 DNA is TGTGCCAGCAGCCCGGGGGTGGGGATGAACACTGAAGCTTTCTTT. This sequence encodes CASSPGVGMNTEAFF.

J is TRBJ2-3 and V is TRBV5-1; D ambiguous. V dropped 0 bases and J dropped 0 bases, with 17 bases sitting between them. In germline, CDR1 is SGHRS, CDR2 YFSETQ. The CDR3 loop spans 18 amino acids. CDR3 loop: CASSLEALEDASTDTQYF. DNA of the CDR3: TGCGCCAGCAGCTTGGAAGCCTTAGAAGATGCTAGCACAGATACGCAGTATTTT.

In its sample, this clone was seen a few times. The V call is TRBV9, the J call TRBJ1-4, with 8 nucleotides matching TRBD1. Germline trimming cut 4 bases from V and 3 bases from J; bases unmatched to any gene: 8. The CDR3 contains 16 residues. Germline V CDR1 and CDR2: SGDLS, YYNGEE. As DNA, the CDR3 is TGTGCCAGCAGCTCGGGACAGGTTAACGCTAATGAAAAACTGTTTTTT. It specifies CASSSGQVNANEKLFF.

The sample holds a few counts of this clone. The chain couples TRBV5-1 to TRBJ2-3; 9 positions agree with TRBD2. Per the germline V gene, CDR1 is SGHRS and CDR2 is YFSETQ. The V gene end was trimmed by 3 bases and the J gene end by 4 bases; junction bases not matched to a gene: 9. There are 16 residues in the CDR3. CDR3 DNA: TGCGCCAGCAGCTCCCAGGGAGCGGGAGGACCAGATACGCAGTATTTT. Its translation: CASSSQGAGGPDTQYF.

This clone was picked up a small number of times. V is TRBV5-5 and J is TRBJ1-5; 7 bases line up with TRBD1. The germline V gene has CDR1 SGHKS and CDR2 YYEKEE (reference sequence). The CDR3 runs 15 residues. Trimming removed 4 bases from V and 8 bases from J; junction bases left unmatched: 12. The CDR3 bases are TGTGCCAGCAGCCCGCAGGGGGGCGACAGGGAGCCCCAGCATTTT. This gives the protein CASSPQGGDREPQHF.

DNA of the CDR3: TGTGCCAGCAGCTGGGCGGGGAGTAGCACAGATACGCAGTATTTT. Its translation: CASSWAGSSTDTQYF. The rearrangement links TRBV11-2 to TRBJ2-3; the D gene is possibly TRBD2 (6 bases). The CDR3 is made up of 15 amino acids. The germline V and J ends were trimmed by 4 bases and 0 bases, with 11 bases remaining between them. The germline V gene has CDR1 SGHAT and CDR2 FQNNGV.

This sequence joins TRBV10-2 and TRBJ2-1; D not certain. The CDR3 loop spans 13 amino acids. The V end lost 3 bases, the J end lost 6 bases, and 9 bases lay between the germline ends. The germline CDR1 and CDR2 sequences are WSHSY and SAAADI. This chain's CDR3 is CASSDPSLNEQFF. The DNA of the CDR3 is TGCGCCAGCAGTGACCCTAGTCTCAATGAGCAGTTCTTC.

This clone was counted between two and nine times. The chain uses TRBV7-2 and TRBJ2-7; 9 positions match TRBD2. Looked up from germline, CDR1 is SGHTA and CDR2 is FQGNSA. J was trimmed by 0 bases and V by 1 base; bases with no gene match: 10. The CDR3 runs 18 residues. The CDR3 sequence is CASSLGGFSGSLSYEQYF. The CDR3 nucleotides read TGTGCCAGCAGCTTAGGGGGCTTTAGCGGGAGCCTCTCCTACGAGCAGTACTTC. Full variable domain (outside the CDR3, taken from reference TRBV7-2 and TRBJ2-7): GAGVSQSPSNKVTEKGKDVELRCDPISGHTALYWYRQSLGQGLEFLIYFQGNSAPDKSGLPSDRFSAERTGGSVSTLTIQRTQQEDSAVYLCASSLGGFSGSLSYEQYFGPGTRLTVT.

In this sample, this clone turned up a few times. The CDR3 DNA reads TGTGCCAGCAGCCCAAAATGGGAGAGCTCCTACAATGAGCAGTTCTTC. As protein: CASSPKWESSYNEQFF. The V and J genes are TRBV11-3 and TRBJ2-1; D perhaps matches TRBD2 (5 bases). The CDR3 totals 16 residues. Germline loops: CDR1 SGHNT, CDR2 YENEEA. V was cut by 5 bases and J by 0 bases, with 14 bases left in between.

The chain is built from TRBV2 and TRBJ1-2; D unresolved. Trimming cost V 7 bases and J 8 bases, with 14 bases left between them. The CDR3 contains 12 residues. Germline V gene data show CDR1 as SNHLY and CDR2 as FYNNEI. DNA for the CDR3: TGTGCCAGCAAGGGAGAGGGCAAAGGCTACACCTTC. It codes for CASKGEGKGYTF.

The V and J genes are TRBV20-1 and TRBJ2-7; D not resolved. Trimming took 5 bases from V and 4 from J, leaving 9 bases between them. The germline V gene encodes CDR1 DFQATT and CDR2 SNEGSKA (reference sequence). This CDR3 comprises 11 residues. CDR3 region: CSASAIYEQYF. Here the CDR3 DNA reads TGCAGTGCTTCAGCGATTTACGAGCAGTACTTC.

This clone was counted a few times. The CDR3 nucleotides read TGTGCCAGCAACCAACCCGCGGGACGAGGCGTAAATCAGCCCCAGCATTTT. Translated, it gives CASNQPAGRGVNQPQHF. V gene TRBV28 combines with J gene TRBJ1-5; TRBD1 is a possible D gene (5 bases). The length of the CDR3 is 17 residues. Germline lookup yields CDR1 MDHEN and CDR2 SYDVKM. V dropped 7 bases and J dropped 4 bases, with 23 bases sitting between them.